This T cell receptor beta chain was identified in a study of blood T cells in healthy people across ages. PBMCs were isolated at a quantity of at least 6 million per sample. Each sample yielded at least 5.5 micrograms of PBMC total RNA. Study-level findings and limits: PBMCs were not sorted, which prevented a conclusive comparison of naive versus antigen-experienced cells.

With 0 bases removed from V and 2 bases from J, the gap between germline ends came to 17 bases. CDR3 length: 18 residues. CDR1 is MNHEY and CDR2 is SVGEGT in the germline V gene. Concerning this clonotype: Its antigen is still unknown.

Next came a second PCR, run for about 6 to 11 cycles, which used a sample-barcoded 5' primer along with a J-beta primer mix. TCRdb called the 5' RACE reads again in MiXCR, with one record for every CDR3 protein. The table shows hundreds of thousands of distinct CDR3 sequences, with more than 25% occurring only once. The sequence was obtained from an elderly woman in good health. This rearrangement joins TRBV6-2 or TRBV6-3 to TRBJ1-5, with TRBD1 as a possible D gene (5 bases). Input material: blood. The CDR3 protein is CASSYSHDSMRGNQPQHF. CDR3 nucleotide sequence: TGTGCCAGCAGTTACTCCCATGACAGTATGCGTGGCAATCAGCCCCAGCATTTT.